This T cell receptor (beta chain) was captured by sequencing in a study of blood T cell repertoires in COVID-19. The wider study: Both acute and convalescent COVID-19 samples were obtained from the United States, Italy and Spain. T cells, B-cell-depleted T cells, or PBMCs supplied cDNA or gDNA.

The CDR3 is 14 residues long. The V gene lost 7 bases and the J gene lost 2 bases, with 15 bases spanning the gap. Germline assignment: CDR1 MNHEY and CDR2 SVGAGI. Per the study methods: Reference gene primer amplification gave estimated nucleated cell counts. This table comes from immunoSEQ multiplex PCR, and its TCRdb copy is limited to in-frame clones, with some not included. The V and J calls and clone size were taken over from that table, and D and trimming were inferred from the DNA. The top ten hold around 3.2% of the sample, which has about 240,000 clones, about 80% seen once. The TCR was taken from an elderly woman with acute or convalescent COVID-19. Sequenced: peripheral blood. The chain employs TRBV6-5 and TRBJ2-7; possible D gene TRBD1, 7 bases. In nucleotides, the CDR3 is TGTGCCAGCAAGACTAGGGACAGAACCTACGAGCAGTACTTC. Protein: CASKTRDRTYEQYF.